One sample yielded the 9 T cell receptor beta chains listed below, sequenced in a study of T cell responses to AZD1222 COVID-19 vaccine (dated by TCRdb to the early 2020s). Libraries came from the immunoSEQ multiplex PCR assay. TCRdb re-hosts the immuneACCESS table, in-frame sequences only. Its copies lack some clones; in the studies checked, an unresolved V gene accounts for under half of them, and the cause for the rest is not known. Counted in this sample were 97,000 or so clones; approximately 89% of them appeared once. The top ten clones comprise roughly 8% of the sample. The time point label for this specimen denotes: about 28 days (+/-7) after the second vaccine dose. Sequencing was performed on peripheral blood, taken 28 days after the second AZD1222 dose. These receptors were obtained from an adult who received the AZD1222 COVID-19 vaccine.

The DNA of the CDR3 is TGTGCCAGCAGCGAGGGGAGGGAGGGGAATCAGCCCCAGCATTTT. This translates into CASSEGREGNQPQHF. J is TRBJ1-5 and V is TRBV6-5, with D possibly being TRBD1 (5 bases). The CDR3 runs 15 residues. The germline V gene has CDR1 MNHEY and CDR2 SVGAGI. Trimming removed 6 bases from V and 4 bases from J, with 16 bases in between.

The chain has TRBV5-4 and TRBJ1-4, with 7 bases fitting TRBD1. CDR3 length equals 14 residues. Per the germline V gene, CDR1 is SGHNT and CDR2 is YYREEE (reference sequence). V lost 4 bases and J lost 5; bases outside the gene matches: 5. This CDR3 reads CASSQGQKNEKLFF. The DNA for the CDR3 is TGTGCCAGCAGCCAGGGACAGAAGAATGAAAAACTGTTTTTT. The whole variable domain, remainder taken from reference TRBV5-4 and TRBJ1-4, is ETGVTQSPTHLIKTRGQQVTLRCSSQSGHNTVSWYQQALGQGPQFIFQYYREEENGRGNFPPRFSGLQFPNYSSELNVNALELDDSALYLCASSQGQKNEKLFFGSGTQLSVL.

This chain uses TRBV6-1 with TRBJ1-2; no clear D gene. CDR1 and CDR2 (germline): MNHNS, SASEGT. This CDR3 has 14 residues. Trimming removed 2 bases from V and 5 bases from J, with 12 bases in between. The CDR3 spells CASSERNRRYGYTF. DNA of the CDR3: TGTGCCAGCAGTGAACGAAACAGACGTTATGGCTACACCTTC.

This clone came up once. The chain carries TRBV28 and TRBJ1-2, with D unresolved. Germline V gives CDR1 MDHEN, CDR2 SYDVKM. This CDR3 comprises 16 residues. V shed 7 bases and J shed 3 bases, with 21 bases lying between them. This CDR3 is CASNGPRPRADYGYTF. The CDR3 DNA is TGTGCCAGCAATGGCCCCCGCCCACGCGCTGACTATGGCTACACCTTC.

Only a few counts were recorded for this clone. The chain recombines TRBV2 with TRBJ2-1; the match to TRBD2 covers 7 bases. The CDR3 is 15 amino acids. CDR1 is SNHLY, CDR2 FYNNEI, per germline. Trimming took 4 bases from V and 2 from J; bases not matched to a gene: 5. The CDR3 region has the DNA TGTGCCAGCAGTGCCGGACGGGGGGCCTACAATGAGCAGTTCTTC. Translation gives CASSAGRGAYNEQFF.

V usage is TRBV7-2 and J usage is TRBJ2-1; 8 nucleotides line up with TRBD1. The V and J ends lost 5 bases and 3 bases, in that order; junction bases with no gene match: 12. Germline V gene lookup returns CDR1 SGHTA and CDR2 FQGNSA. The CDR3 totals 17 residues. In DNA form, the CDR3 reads TGTGCCAGCAGCACGCCAGGGGGCAGGGCCAACTACAATGAGCAGTTCTTC. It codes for CASSTPGGRANYNEQFF.

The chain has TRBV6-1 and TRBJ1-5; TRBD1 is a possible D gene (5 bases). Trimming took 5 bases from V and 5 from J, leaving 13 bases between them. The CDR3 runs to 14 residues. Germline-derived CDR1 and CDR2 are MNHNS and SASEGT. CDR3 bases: TGTGCCAGCAGTTCCGACAGTCCTCATCAGCCCCAGCATTTT. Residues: CASSSDSPHQPQHF.

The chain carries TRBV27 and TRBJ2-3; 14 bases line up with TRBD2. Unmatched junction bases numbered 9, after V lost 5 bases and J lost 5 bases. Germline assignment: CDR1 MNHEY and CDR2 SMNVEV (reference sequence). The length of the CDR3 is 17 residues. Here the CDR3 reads CASSGLAGGPGEDTQYF. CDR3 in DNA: TGTGCCAGCAGTGGACTAGCGGGAGGCCCAGGGGAAGATACGCAGTATTTT.

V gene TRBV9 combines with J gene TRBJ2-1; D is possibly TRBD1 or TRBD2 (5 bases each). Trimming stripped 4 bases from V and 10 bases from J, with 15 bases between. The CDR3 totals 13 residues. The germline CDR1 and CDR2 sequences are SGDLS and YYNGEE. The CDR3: CASSTGLSLEQFF. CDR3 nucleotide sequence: TGTGCCAGCAGCACAGGACTTTCCCTCGAGCAGTTCTTC.